This T cell receptor (beta chain) was identified during a study of CD8+ T cells in alopecia areata. Study outcomes and limitations: In patients, TCRs were shared less clearly than in mice, and HLA may possibly be involved.

As the sequencing template, cDNA was produced by extracting RNA and reverse transcribing it. The method was immunoSEQ multiplex PCR; TCRdb's version includes in-frame clones alone and lacks a portion of them. This table has 110,000 to 150,000 clones, approximately 60% appearing once. Notes on this clone: Antigen specificity is unknown.

Trimming cost V 8 bases and J 2 bases, with 15 bases left between them. Germline lookup yields CDR1 SQVTM and CDR2 ANQGSEA. The CDR3 has 13 residues. CD4+ and CD8+ T cells were sorted from PBMCs stained for CD3, CD4 and CD8. Sequenced input: CD8+ T cells sorted from blood. The chain links TRBV29-1 to TRBJ1-2; no reliable D call. This receptor was identified in a human donor in good health. In DNA form, the CDR3 reads TGCAGCTCTACGACTACGGAAAACTATGGCTACACCTTC. Translation: CSSTTTENYGYTF.